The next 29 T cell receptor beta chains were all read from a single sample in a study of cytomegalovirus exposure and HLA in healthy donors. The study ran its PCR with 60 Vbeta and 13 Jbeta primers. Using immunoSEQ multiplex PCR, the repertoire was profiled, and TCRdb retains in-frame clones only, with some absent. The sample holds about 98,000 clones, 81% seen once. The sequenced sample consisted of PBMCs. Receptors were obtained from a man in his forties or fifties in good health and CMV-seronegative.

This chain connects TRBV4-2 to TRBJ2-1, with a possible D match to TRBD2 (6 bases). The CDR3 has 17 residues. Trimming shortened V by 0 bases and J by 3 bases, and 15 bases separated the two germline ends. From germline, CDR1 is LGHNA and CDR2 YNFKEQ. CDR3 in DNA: TGTGCCAGCAGCCAAGAGGGGAGGACCTTCGGCTACAATGAGCAGTTCTTC. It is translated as CASSQEGRTFGYNEQFF.

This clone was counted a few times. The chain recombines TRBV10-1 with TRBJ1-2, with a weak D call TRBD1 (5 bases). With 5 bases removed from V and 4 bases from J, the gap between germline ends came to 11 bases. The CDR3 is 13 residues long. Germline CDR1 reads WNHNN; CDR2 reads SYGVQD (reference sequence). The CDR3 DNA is TGCGCCAGCAGTCCTGGAGGGGCCTATGGCTACACCTTC. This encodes CASSPGGAYGYTF.

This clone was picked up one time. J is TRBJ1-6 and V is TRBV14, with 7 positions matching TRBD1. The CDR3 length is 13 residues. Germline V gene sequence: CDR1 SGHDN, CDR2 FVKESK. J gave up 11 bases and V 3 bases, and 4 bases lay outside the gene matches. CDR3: CASSHRGAAPLHF. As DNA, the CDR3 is TGTGCCAGCAGCCACAGGGGGGCGGCACCCCTCCACTTT. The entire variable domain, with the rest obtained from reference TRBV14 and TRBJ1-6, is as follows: EAGVTQFPSHSVIEKGQTVTLRCDPISGHDNLYWYRRVMGKEIKFLLHFVKESKQDESGMPNNRFLAERTGGTYSTLKVQPAELEDSGVYFCASSHRGAAPLHFGNGTRLTVT.

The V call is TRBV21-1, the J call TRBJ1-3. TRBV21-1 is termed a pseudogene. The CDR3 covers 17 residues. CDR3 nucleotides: TGTGCCAGCAGAAAAAACGGGACGGGAGCCTCTGGAAACACCATATATTTT. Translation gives CASRKNGTGASGNTIYF.

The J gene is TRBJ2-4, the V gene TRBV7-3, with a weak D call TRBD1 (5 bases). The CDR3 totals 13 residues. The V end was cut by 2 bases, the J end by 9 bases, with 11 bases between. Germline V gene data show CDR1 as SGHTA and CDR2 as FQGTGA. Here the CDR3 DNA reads TGTGCCAGCAGCTTAGTAGGGGCAGGCATTCAGTACTTC. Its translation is CASSLVGAGIQYF. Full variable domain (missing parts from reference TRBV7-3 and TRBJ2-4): GAGVSQTPSNKVTEKGKYVELRCDPISGHTALYWYRQSLGQGPEFLIYFQGTGAADDSGLPNDRFFAVRPEGSVSTLKIQRTERGDSAVYLCASSLVGAGIQYFGAGTRLSVL.

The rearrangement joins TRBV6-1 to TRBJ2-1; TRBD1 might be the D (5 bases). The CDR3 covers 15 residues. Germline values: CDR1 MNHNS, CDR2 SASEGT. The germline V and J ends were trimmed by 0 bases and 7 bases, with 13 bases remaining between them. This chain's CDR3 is CASSEATGRSNEQFF. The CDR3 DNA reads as TGTGCCAGCAGTGAAGCCACAGGACGCAGTAATGAGCAGTTCTTC.

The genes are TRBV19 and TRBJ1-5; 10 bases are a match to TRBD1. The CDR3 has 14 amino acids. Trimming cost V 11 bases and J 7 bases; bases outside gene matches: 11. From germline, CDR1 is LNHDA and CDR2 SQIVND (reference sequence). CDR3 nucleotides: TGTGCCTCTGACAGGGGGCTTTGTGGACAGCCCCAGCATTTT. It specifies CASDRGLCGQPQHF.

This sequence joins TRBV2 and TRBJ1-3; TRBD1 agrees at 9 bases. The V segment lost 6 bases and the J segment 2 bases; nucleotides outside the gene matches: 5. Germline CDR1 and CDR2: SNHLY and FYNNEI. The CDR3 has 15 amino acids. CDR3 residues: CASRPRTGAGNTIYF. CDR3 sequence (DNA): TGTGCCAGCAGACCCCGGACAGGGGCTGGAAACACCATATATTTT.

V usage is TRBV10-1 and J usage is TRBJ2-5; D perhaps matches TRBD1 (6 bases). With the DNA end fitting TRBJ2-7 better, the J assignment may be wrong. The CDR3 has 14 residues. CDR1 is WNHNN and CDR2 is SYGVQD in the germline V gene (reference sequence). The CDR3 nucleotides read TGCGCCAGCAGTGCAGGGGATGAATCCTACGAGCAGTACTTC. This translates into CASSAGDESYEQYF.

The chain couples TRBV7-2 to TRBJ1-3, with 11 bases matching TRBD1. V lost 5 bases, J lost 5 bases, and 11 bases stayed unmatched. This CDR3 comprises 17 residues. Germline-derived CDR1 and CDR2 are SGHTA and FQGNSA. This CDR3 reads CASSPLAWTGGRNTIYF. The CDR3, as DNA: TGTGCCAGCAGCCCGCTAGCTTGGACAGGGGGCAGAAACACCATATATTTT. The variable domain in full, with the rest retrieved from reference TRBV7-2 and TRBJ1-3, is GAGVSQSPSNKVTEKGKDVELRCDPISGHTALYWYRQSLGQGLEFLIYFQGNSAPDKSGLPSDRFSAERTGGSVSTLTIQRTQQEDSAVYLCASSPLAWTGGRNTIYFGEGSWLTVV.

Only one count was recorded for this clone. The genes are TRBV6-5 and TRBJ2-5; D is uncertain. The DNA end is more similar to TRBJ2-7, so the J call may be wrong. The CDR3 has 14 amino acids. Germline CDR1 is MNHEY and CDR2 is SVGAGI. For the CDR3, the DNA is TGTGCCACCGCCAACGAACCTAGCTCCTACGAGCAGTACTTC. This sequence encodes CATANEPSSYEQYF.

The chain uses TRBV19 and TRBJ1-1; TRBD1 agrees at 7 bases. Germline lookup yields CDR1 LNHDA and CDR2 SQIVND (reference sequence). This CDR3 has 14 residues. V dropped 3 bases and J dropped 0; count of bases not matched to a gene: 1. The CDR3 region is CASSMGQLNTEAFF. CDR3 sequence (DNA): TGTGCCAGTAGTATGGGACAGTTGAACACTGAAGCTTTCTTT. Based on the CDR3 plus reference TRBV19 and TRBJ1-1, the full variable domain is DGGITQSPKYLFRKEGQNVTLSCEQNLNHDAMYWYRQDPGQGLRLIYYSQIVNDFQKGDIAEGYSVSREKKESFPLTVTSAQKNPTAFYLCASSMGQLNTEAFFGQGTRLTVV.

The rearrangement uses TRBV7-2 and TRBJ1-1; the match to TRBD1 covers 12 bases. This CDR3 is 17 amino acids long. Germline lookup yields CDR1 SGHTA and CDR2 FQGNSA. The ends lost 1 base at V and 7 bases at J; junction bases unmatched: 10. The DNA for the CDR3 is TGTGCCAGCAGCTTAGGCTTAGGGACAGGGGGCCGCCTTGAAGCTTTCTTT. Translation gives CASSLGLGTGGRLEAFF. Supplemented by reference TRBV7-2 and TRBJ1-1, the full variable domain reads GAGVSQSPSNKVTEKGKDVELRCDPISGHTALYWYRQSLGQGLEFLIYFQGNSAPDKSGLPSDRFSAERTGGSVSTLTIQRTQQEDSAVYLCASSLGLGTGGRLEAFFGQGTRLTVV.

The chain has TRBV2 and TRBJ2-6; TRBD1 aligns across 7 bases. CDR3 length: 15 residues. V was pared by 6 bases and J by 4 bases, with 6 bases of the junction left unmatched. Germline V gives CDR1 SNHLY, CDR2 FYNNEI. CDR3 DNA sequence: TGTGCCAGCAGAGCCGACAGGGCCGGGGCCAACGTCCTGACTTTC. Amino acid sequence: CASRADRAGANVLTF.

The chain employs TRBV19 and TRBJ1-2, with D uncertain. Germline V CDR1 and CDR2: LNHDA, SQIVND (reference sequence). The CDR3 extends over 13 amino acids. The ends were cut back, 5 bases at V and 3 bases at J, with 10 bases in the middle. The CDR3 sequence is CASSAQSHYGYTF. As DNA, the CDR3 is TGTGCCAGTAGTGCACAATCACACTATGGCTACACCTTC.

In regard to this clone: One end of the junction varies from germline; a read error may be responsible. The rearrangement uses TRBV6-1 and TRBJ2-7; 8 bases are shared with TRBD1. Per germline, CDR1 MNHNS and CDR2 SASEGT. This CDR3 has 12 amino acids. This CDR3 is CASSGPTGQVTF. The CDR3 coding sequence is TGTGCCAGCAGTGGGCCGACGGGACAGGTAACTTTC.

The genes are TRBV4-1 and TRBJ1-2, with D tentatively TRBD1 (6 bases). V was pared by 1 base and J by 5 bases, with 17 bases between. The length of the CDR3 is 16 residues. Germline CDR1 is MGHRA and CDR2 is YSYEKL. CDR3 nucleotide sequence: TGCGCCAGCAGCCAAGGCCAGGCCAGGGGCAAGTATGGCTACACCTTC. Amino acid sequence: CASSQGQARGKYGYTF.

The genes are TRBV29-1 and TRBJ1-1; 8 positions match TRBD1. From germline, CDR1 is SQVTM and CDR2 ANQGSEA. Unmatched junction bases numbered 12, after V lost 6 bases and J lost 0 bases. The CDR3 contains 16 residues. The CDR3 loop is CSVAGTGASMNTEAFF. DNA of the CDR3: TGCAGCGTAGCCGGGACAGGAGCCTCCATGAACACTGAAGCTTTCTTT.

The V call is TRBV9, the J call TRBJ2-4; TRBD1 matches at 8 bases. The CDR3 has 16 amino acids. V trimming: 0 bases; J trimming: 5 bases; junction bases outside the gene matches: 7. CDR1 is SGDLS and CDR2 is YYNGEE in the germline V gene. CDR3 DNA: TGTGCCAGCAGCGTAGGAGGGCAGGGGGCAGAAAACATTCAGTACTTC. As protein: CASSVGGQGAENIQYF.

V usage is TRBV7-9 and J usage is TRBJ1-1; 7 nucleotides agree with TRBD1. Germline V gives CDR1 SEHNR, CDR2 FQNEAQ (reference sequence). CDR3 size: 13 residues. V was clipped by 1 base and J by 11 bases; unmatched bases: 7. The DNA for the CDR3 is TGTGCCAGCAGCTTAGGGCCAGGGGGACGTGCTTTCTTT. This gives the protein CASSLGPGGRAFF.

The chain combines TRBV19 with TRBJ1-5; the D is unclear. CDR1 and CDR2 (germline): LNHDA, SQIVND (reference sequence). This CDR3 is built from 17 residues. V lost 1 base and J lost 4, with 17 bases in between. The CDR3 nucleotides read TGTGCCAGTAGTATAGGTTGGCAGATAAAAAAAAATCAGCCCCAGCATTTT. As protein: CASSIGWQIKKNQPQHF.

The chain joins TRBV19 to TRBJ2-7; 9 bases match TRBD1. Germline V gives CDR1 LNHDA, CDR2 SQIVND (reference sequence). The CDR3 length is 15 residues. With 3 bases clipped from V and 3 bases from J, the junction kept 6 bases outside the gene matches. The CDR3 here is CASSMEDRGIYEQYF. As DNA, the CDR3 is TGTGCCAGTAGTATGGAGGACAGGGGAATCTACGAGCAGTACTTC. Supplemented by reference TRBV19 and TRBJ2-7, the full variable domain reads DGGITQSPKYLFRKEGQNVTLSCEQNLNHDAMYWYRQDPGQGLRLIYYSQIVNDFQKGDIAEGYSVSREKKESFPLTVTSAQKNPTAFYLCASSMEDRGIYEQYFGPGTRLTVT.

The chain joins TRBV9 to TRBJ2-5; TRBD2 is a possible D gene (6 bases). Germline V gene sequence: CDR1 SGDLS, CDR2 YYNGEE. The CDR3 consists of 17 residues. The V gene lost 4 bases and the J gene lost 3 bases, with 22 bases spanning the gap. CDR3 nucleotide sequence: TGTGCCAGCAGCCCGCGGGCCGGGGCTGGGACTGAAGAGACCCAGTACTTC. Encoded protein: CASSPRAGAGTEETQYF.

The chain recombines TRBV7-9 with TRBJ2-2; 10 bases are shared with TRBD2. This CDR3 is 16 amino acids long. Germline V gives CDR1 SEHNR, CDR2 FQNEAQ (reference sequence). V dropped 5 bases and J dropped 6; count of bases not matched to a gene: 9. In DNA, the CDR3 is TGTGCCAGCAGCAAAGCTTTAGGACTAGCGGCCGGGGAGCTGTTTTTT. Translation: CASSKALGLAAGELFF.

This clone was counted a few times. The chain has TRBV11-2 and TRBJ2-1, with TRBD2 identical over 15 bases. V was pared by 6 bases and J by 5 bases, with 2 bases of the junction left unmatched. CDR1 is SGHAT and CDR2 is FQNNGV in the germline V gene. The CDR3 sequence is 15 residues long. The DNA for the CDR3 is TGTGCCAGCAGGGGACTAGCGGGGGGAAACAATGAGCAGTTCTTC. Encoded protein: CASRGLAGGNNEQFF.

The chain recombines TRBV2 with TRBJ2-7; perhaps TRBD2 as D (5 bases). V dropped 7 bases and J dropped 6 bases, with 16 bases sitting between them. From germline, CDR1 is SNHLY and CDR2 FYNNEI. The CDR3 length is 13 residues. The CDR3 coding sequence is TGTGCCAGCAAACGGAACTATGGGAGCGAGCAGTACTTC. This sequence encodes CASKRNYGSEQYF.

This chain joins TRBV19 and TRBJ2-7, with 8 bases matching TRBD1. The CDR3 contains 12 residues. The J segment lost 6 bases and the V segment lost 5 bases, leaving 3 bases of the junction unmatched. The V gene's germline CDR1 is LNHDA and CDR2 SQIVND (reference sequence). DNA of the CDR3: TGTGCCAGTAGTGCGACAGGGGTCGAGCAGTACTTC. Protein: CASSATGVEQYF.

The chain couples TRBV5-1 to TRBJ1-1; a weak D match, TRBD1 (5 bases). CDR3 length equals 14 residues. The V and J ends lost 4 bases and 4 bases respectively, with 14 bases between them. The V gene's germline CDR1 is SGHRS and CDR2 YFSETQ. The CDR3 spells CASSEPGGSTEAFF. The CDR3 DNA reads TGCGCCAGCAGCGAGCCCGGGGGGTCCACTGAAGCTTTCTTT.

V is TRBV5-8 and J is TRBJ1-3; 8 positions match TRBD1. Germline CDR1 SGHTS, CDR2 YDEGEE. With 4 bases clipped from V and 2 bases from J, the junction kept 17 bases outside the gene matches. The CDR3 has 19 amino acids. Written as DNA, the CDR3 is TGTGCCAGCAGCCCGAAACCGGGACAGGTATCTATCGCTGGAAACACCATATATTTT. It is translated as CASSPKPGQVSIAGNTIYF.